Following are 20 T cell receptor beta chains from one sample sequenced in a study of T cells in women clearing cervical HPV infection. Clones were sequenced by immunoSEQ multiplex PCR, and TCRdb holds only the in-frame ones, with some missing. The sample data list roughly 30,000 clones. Sample: blood buffy coat. These receptor sequences come from a woman aged 18 to 75 with a cervical HPV16 infection that either progressed to CIN3+ or cleared (not recorded which).

Of note for this clone: Read coverage stops 3 residues before the CDR3 terminus; the germline J gene supplies the remainder. This sequence joins TRBV12-3 or TRBV12-4 and TRBJ1-3; D might be TRBD1 (5 bases). The CDR3 totals 16 residues. The V gene lost 3 bases and the J gene lost 0 bases, with 12 bases spanning the gap. CDR3 residues: CASSFLQGSSGNTIYF. Partial CDR3 DNA: TGTGCCAGCAGTTTTCTCCAGGGTAGCTCTGGAAACACC.

Concerning this clone: The read gets to within 3 residues of the CDR3 end, and the germline J gene fills in the rest. The chain links TRBV7-9 to TRBJ2-1; TRBD1 aligns across 8 bases. Germline loops: CDR1 SEHNR, CDR2 FQNEAQ (reference sequence). The junction had 4 bases not matched to a gene; V was cut back by 1 base and J by 5 bases. The CDR3 covers 15 residues. The CDR3 loop is CASSLGTGTHNEQFF. The sequenced part of the CDR3 DNA is TGTGCCAGCAGCTTAGGGACAGGGACACACAATGAG.

About this clone itself: Read coverage stops 3 residues before the CDR3 terminus; the germline J gene supplies the remainder. V usage is TRBV5-6 and J usage is TRBJ1-3, with 8 bases that match TRBD1. CDR1 and CDR2 (germline): SGHDT, YYEEEE. Unmatched junction bases numbered 7, after V lost 4 bases and J lost 4 bases. The CDR3 totals 15 residues. CDR3 in amino acids: CASSTYRDRGNTIYF. Partial CDR3 DNA: TGTGCCAGCAGCACGTACCGGGACAGGGGAAACACC.

Comments on this clone: The read halts 3 residues ahead of the CDR3 end, with the missing end drawn from the germline J gene. J is TRBJ2-3 and V is TRBV18; D is possibly TRBD1 (6 bases). Germline V gives CDR1 KGHSH, CDR2 LQKENI. The CDR3 has 12 amino acids. The sequenced CDR3 bases are TGTGCCAGCTCATGGGGGCAAGAGACG. This encodes CASSWGQET. The CDR3, in full, reads CASSWGQETQYF. The full variable domain, completed using reference TRBV18 and TRBJ2-3, is NAGVMQNPRHLVRRRGQEARLRCSPMKGHSHVYWYRQLPEEGLKFMVYLQKENIIDESGMPKERFSAEFPKEGPSILRIQQVVRGDSAAYFCASSWGQETQYFGPGTRLTVL.

For this clone: The read halts 3 residues ahead of the CDR3 end, with the missing end drawn from the germline J gene. The chain is built from TRBV6-1 and TRBJ2-3; 8 nucleotides match TRBD2. There are 15 residues in the CDR3. Germline CDR1 is MNHNS and CDR2 is SASEGT. Trimming at V came to 6 bases and at J to 5 bases, leaving 10 bases not matched to a gene. CDR3 protein: CASRESSGSQDTQYF. Incomplete CDR3 DNA: TGTGCCAGCAGAGAATCGAGCGGGAGCCAAGATACG.

As for this clone: The read ends 3 residues early relative to the CDR3; the germline J gene fills the gap. The chain has TRBV6-1 and TRBJ1-2; unclear D gene. Germline values: CDR1 MNHNS, CDR2 SASEGT. This CDR3 is 15 amino acids long. CDR3 DNA (partial): TGTGCCAGCAGTGAAGCTTTTTCCAGATACTACGAC. Translation gives CASSEAFSRYYD. The full-length CDR3 reads as CASSEAFSRYYDYTF.

Concerning this clone: The missing CDR3 end, 3 residues past where the read stops, is filled in from the germline J gene. This rearrangement joins TRBV2 to TRBJ2-3, with a weak D call TRBD2 (5 bases). This CDR3 is built from 15 residues. The V gene lost 6 bases and the J gene lost 0 bases, with 13 bases spanning the gap. Per the germline V gene, CDR1 is SNHLY and CDR2 is FYNNEI. The covered CDR3 bases are TGTGCCAGCAGCGGCCGGACTCCGAGCACAGATACG. It is translated as CASSGRTPSTDT. The CDR3 in full is CASSGRTPSTDTQYF. Drawing the rest from reference TRBV2 and TRBJ2-3, the complete variable domain is EPEVTQTPSHQVTQMGQEVILRCVPISNHLYFYWYRQILGQKVEFLVSFYNNEISEKSEIFDDQFSVERPDGSNFTLKIRSTKLEDSAMYFCASSGRTPSTDTQYFGPGTRLTVL.

Remarks on this clone: The CDR3 end is not reached by the read, which stops 3 residues before it; the germline J gene fills it in. V is TRBV5-6 and J is TRBJ1-2, with 8 bases identical to TRBD1. CDR1 and CDR2 from the germline V gene are SGHDT and YYEEEE. The V segment lost 8 bases and the J segment 5 bases; nucleotides outside the gene matches: 8. CDR3 length equals 13 residues. CDR3 DNA (partial): TGTGCCAGTCACCGACAGGGGACTTATGGC. As protein: CASHRQGTYG. The CDR3 in full is CASHRQGTYGYTF.

About this clone: The CDR3 is cut off 3 residues early in the read; its end comes from the germline J gene. The chain links TRBV20-1 to TRBJ1-5; 7 bases are shared with TRBD1. The V gene's germline CDR1 is DFQATT and CDR2 SNEGSKA (reference sequence). The CDR3 has 17 amino acids. Trimming took 0 bases from V and 7 from J; bases not matched to a gene: 15. The sequenced part of the CDR3 DNA is TGCAGTGCTAGAGATCACTCCCCGACAGGGTGGGAACAGCCC. Its translation: CSARDHSPTGWEQP. The CDR3 in its entirety is CSARDHSPTGWEQPQHF.

About this clone itself: The CDR3 end is not reached by the read, which stops 3 residues before it; the germline J gene fills it in. The chain recombines TRBV30 with TRBJ2-3; TRBD1 aligns across 9 bases. Germline CDR1 is GTSNPN and CDR2 is SVGIG (reference sequence). V gave up 4 bases and J gave up 0 bases; unmatched junction bases: 2. The CDR3 totals 14 residues. CDR3 bases read: TGTGCCTGGAACAGGGGGCCTAGCACAGATACG. Residues: CAWNRGPSTDT. The whole CDR3 protein is CAWNRGPSTDTQYF. The full variable domain, in which reference TRBV30 and TRBJ2-3 provide the parts outside the CDR3, is SQTIHQWPATLVQPVGSPLSLECTVEGTSNPNLYWYRQAAGRGLQLLFYSVGIGQISSEVPQNLSASRPQDRQFILSSKKLLLSDSGFYLCAWNRGPSTDTQYFGPGTRLTVL.

Remarks on this clone: The CDR3 extends 3 residues past the end of the read, so its final part is completed from the germline J gene. This chain uses TRBV7-8 with TRBJ2-2; a weak D match, TRBD1 (5 bases). Germline lookup yields CDR1 SGHVS and CDR2 FQNEAQ. The CDR3 is made up of 13 amino acids. The DNA read from the CDR3 is TGTGCCAGCAGCGCCTCTGGGGCCAACGTG. As protein: CASSASGANV. The full CDR3 protein reads CASSASGANVLFF.

In the case of this clone: The read halts 3 residues ahead of the CDR3 end, with the missing end drawn from the germline J gene. The J gene is TRBJ2-7, the V gene TRBV20-1; possibly TRBD1 for D (6 bases). The germline V and J ends were trimmed by 5 bases and 2 bases, with 16 bases remaining between them. The CDR3 spans 14 residues. Germline CDR1 and CDR2: DFQATT and SNEGSKA (reference sequence). The CDR3 loop is CSAQINRAAYEQYF. The DNA read from the CDR3 is TGCAGTGCTCAGATTAACAGGGCGGCCTACGAG.

On this clone itself: The DNA ends 3 residues before the CDR3 does, and the rest of the CDR3 is filled in from the germline J gene. The chain uses TRBV19 and TRBJ2-1, with a weak D call TRBD1 (5 bases). V lost 7 bases and J 2 bases, leaving 15 bases between the germline ends. Germline V gene sequence: CDR1 LNHDA, CDR2 SQIVND (reference sequence). The CDR3 length is 15 residues. CDR3 region: CASTAGRQTYNEQFF. The covered CDR3 bases are TGTGCCAGTACCGCTGGCAGACAGACCTACAATGAG.

Turning to this clone: The CDR3 end lies 3 residues beyond the end of the read and is filled in from the germline J gene. Other DNA sequences within the sample encode an identical CDR3. The chain carries TRBV20-1 and TRBJ1-2; 8 positions match TRBD1. V was clipped by 0 bases and J by 7 bases; unmatched bases: 4. The CDR3 length is 13 residues. Germline values: CDR1 DFQATT, CDR2 SNEGSKA (reference sequence). The CDR3 loop reads CSAREDRGIGYTF. The sequenced CDR3 bases are TGCAGTGCTAGAGAAGACAGGGGAATTGGC.

Notes on this clone: The read terminates 3 residues before the CDR3 end, so the remaining end is supplied by the germline J gene. The chain has TRBV7-2 and TRBJ2-3; D is uncertain. Trimming took 6 bases from V and 2 from J, leaving 12 bases between them. The germline V gene has CDR1 SGHTA and CDR2 FQGNSA. The CDR3 has 14 amino acids. Partial CDR3 DNA: TGTGCCAGCAGTTCCGGGTTCCCCACAGATACG. It translates to CASSSGFPTDT. The whole CDR3 reads CASSSGFPTDTQYF.

The CDR3 loop is CASSMERTGLYEAFF. The sequenced CDR3 bases are TGTGCCAGTAGTATGGAACGTACAGGGTTATATGAA. V and J are TRBV19 and TRBJ1-1; maybe TRBD1 (6 bases). The read gets to within 3 residues of the CDR3 end, and the germline J gene fills in the rest. The CDR3 loop spans 15 amino acids. Trimming cost V 3 bases and J 7 bases, with 18 bases left between them. Germline V CDR1 and CDR2: LNHDA, SQIVND (reference sequence).

As regards this clone: The sequenced fragment ends 3 residues before the CDR3 boundary, so the rest is inferred from the germline J gene. The chain uses TRBV2 and TRBJ1-1; perhaps TRBD1 as D (6 bases). V was pared by 5 bases and J by 4 bases, with 17 bases between. Per the germline V gene, CDR1 is SNHLY and CDR2 is FYNNEI. The CDR3 spans 15 residues. CDR3 DNA, as far as it was read: TGTGCCAGCAGTTACACAGGGAGGGGGGGCACTGAA. It yields the protein CASSYTGRGGTE. The full CDR3 protein reads CASSYTGRGGTEAFF.

Concerning this clone: The read terminates 3 residues ahead of where the CDR3 ends, so the germline J gene completes it. The chain combines TRBV5-1 with TRBJ2-7; the match to TRBD1 covers 7 bases. V shed 4 bases, J shed 1 base, and the junction held 8 bases outside the gene matches. This CDR3 is 15 amino acids long. The germline V gene has CDR1 SGHRS and CDR2 YFSETQ. The covered CDR3 bases are TGCGCCAGCAGCCCGGGACAGAAAGAATCCTACGAG. This codes for CASSPGQKESYE. The whole CDR3 is CASSPGQKESYEQYF.

Worth noting for this clone: The read ends 3 residues before the CDR3 terminus; that terminus is restored from the germline J gene. V gene TRBV7-2 combines with J gene TRBJ2-5; 11 bases align to TRBD2. The CDR3 has 16 residues. The V gene's germline CDR1 is SGHTA and CDR2 FQGNSA. V lost 0 bases and J lost 2; bases outside the gene matches: 2. Incomplete CDR3 DNA: TGTGCCAGCAGCTTAGCGGCTAGCGGGGGGCAAGAGACC. Protein product: CASSLAASGGQET. The full-length CDR3 reads as CASSLAASGGQETQYF.

Turning to this clone: The read stops 3 residues short of the end of the CDR3; the missing end is completed from the germline J gene. The chain has TRBV30 and TRBJ2-3; 7 bases map to TRBD1. Per germline, CDR1 GTSNPN and CDR2 SVGIG (reference sequence). The CDR3 totals 15 residues. The CDR3 bases that were read are TGTGCCTGGAGTCTGGGGACAGCAATGGATCAGCCG. It encodes CAWSLGTAMDQP. The entire CDR3 protein is CAWSLGTAMDQPQYF.